One sample yielded the 7 T cell receptor beta chains listed below, sequenced in a study of identical twins. TCRdb re-called the 5' RACE reads with MiXCR, one entry per CDR3 protein. The sample lists 500,000 to 600,000 distinct CDR3 sequences; around 20% were seen once. These data were likewise used in another study, on T cells expressing NK-cell markers.

Sequencing was performed on CD4+ T cells sorted from blood. These receptors were collected from a woman between 18 and 29 years old in good health.

The chain employs TRBV7-9 and TRBJ2-1, with 7 bases fitting TRBD1. J gave up 1 base and V 5 bases, and 5 bases lay outside the gene matches. Germline V gene lookup returns CDR1 SEHNR and CDR2 FQNEAQ (reference sequence). The CDR3 loop spans 15 amino acids. This CDR3 is CASSPFRGSYNEQFF. CDR3 DNA sequence: TGTGCCAGCAGCCCATTCAGGGGGTCCTACAATGAGCAGTTCTTC.

This chain connects TRBV20-1 to TRBJ1-3, with D possibly matching TRBD1 (5 bases). The CDR3 consists of 12 residues. Germline V CDR1 and CDR2: DFQATT, SNEGSKA (reference sequence). Trimming cost V 4 bases and J 4 bases, with 8 bases left between them. CDR3 sequence (DNA): TGCAGTGCTACAGGGTTGGGAAACACCATATATTTT. It specifies CSATGLGNTIYF.

This clonotype was detected ten times or more. This chain joins TRBV12-3 or TRBV12-4 and TRBJ1-5; D uncertain. There are 15 residues in the CDR3. V lost 1 base to trimming and J lost 8 bases, with 15 bases between them. CDR3 in amino acids: CASSLDQGPEKPQHF. The CDR3 DNA reads as TGTGCCAGCAGTTTAGATCAAGGACCGGAGAAGCCCCAGCATTTT.

This clonotype came up a few times. The genes are TRBV4-3 and TRBJ2-1; D unclear. The CDR3 has 14 amino acids. Trimming removed 1 base at V and 6 bases at J, with 10 bases between. The V gene's germline CDR1 is LGHNA and CDR2 YSLEER. CDR3 in amino acids: CASSQGFGFNEQFF. The CDR3 region has the DNA TGCGCCAGCAGCCAAGGTTTCGGCTTCAATGAGCAGTTCTTC.

This clonotype was counted a few times. The V gene is TRBV4-2, the J gene TRBJ2-3; D is undetermined. CDR1 and CDR2 (germline): LGHNA, YNFKEQ. V dropped 1 base and J dropped 3 bases, with 8 bases sitting between them. The CDR3 length is 14 residues. CDR3 sequence reads: CASSQVSYTDTQYF. The DNA of the CDR3 is TGTGCCAGCAGCCAAGTTTCTTATACAGATACGCAGTATTTT.

In its sample, this clonotype was seen a few times. The V gene is TRBV29-1, the J gene TRBJ2-1, with 8 bases identical to TRBD2. V dropped 7 bases and J dropped 10; count of bases not matched to a gene: 9. The CDR3 covers 12 residues. In germline, CDR1 is SQVTM, CDR2 ANQGSEA. The CDR3 protein is CSGRTSQEEQFF. CDR3 nucleotides: TGCAGCGGCCGGACTAGCCAGGAAGAGCAGTTCTTC.

This clonotype was found a few times. The rearrangement uses TRBV2 and TRBJ2-5; 7 nucleotides agree with TRBD2. The trim removed 8 bases at V and 0 bases at J, leaving 6 bases unmatched. The CDR3 consists of 14 residues. CDR1 is SNHLY, CDR2 FYNNEI, per germline. The CDR3 coding sequence is TGTGCCAGCGGCATCCGGGGGGACCAAGAGACCCAGTACTTC. This codes for CASGIRGDQETQYF. Full variable domain (outside the CDR3, taken from reference TRBV2 and TRBJ2-5): EPEVTQTPSHQVTQMGQEVILRCVPISNHLYFYWYRQILGQKVEFLVSFYNNEISEKSEIFDDQFSVERPDGSNFTLKIRSTKLEDSAMYFCASGIRGDQETQYFGPGTRLLVL.